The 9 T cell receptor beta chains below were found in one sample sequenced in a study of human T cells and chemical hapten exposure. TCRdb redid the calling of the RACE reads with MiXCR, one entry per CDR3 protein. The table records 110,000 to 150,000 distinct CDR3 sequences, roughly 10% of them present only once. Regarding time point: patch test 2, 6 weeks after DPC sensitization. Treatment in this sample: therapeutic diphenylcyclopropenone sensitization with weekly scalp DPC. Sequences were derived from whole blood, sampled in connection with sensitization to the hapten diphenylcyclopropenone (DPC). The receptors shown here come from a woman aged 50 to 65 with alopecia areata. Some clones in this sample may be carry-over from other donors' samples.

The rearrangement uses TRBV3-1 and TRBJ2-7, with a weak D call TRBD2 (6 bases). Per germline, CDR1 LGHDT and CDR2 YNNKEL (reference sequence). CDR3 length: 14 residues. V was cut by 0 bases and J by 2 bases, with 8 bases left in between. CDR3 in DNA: TGTGCCAGCAGCCAAGATTGGGGGGCCTACGAGCAGTACTTC. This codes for CASSQDWGAYEQYF.

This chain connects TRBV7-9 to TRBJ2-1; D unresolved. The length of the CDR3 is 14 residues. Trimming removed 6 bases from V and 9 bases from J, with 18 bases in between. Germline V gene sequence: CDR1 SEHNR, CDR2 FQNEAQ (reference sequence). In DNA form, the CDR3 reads TGTGCCAGCAGTTCGGCAATTTTGGGCGGTGAGCAGTTCTTC. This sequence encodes CASSSAILGGEQFF.

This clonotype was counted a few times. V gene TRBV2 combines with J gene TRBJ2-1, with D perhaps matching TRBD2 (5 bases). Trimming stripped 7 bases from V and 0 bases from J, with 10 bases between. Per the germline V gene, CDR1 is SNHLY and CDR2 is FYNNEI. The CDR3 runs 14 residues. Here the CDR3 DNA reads TGTGCCAGCAAAACGGGGAACTCCTACAATGAGCAGTTCTTC. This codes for CASKTGNSYNEQFF.

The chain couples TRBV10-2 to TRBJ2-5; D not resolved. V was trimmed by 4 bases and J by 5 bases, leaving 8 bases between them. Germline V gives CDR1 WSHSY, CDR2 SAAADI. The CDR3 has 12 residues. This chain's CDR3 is CASSVSLETQYF. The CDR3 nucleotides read TGCGCCAGCAGTGTGAGTTTGGAGACCCAGTACTTC.

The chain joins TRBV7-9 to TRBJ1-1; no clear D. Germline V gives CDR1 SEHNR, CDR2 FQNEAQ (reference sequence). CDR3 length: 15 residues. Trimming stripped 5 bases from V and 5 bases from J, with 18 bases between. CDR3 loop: CASSPNPGFQTEAFF. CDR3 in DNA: TGTGCCAGCAGCCCCAACCCGGGGTTCCAAACTGAAGCTTTCTTT.

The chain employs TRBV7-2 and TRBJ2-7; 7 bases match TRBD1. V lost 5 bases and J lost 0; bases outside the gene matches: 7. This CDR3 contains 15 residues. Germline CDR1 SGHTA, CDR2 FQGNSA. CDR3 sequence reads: CASSPTRTGSYEQYF. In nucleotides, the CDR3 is TGTGCCAGCAGCCCTACTCGGACAGGCTCCTACGAGCAGTACTTC.

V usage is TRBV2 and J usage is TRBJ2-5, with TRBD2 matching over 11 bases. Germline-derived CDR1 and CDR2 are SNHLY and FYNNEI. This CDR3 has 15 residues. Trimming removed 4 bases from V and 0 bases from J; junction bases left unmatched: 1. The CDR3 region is CASSGTSGYQETQYF. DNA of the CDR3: TGTGCCAGCAGTGGGACTAGCGGGTACCAAGAGACCCAGTACTTC.

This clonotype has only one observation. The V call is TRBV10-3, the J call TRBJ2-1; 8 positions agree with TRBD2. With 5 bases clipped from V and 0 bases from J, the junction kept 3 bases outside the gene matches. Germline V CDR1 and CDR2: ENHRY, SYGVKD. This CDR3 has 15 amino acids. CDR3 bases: TGTGCCATCAGTACGGGGGGGGTCTCCTACAATGAGCAGTTCTTC. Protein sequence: CAISTGGVSYNEQFF.

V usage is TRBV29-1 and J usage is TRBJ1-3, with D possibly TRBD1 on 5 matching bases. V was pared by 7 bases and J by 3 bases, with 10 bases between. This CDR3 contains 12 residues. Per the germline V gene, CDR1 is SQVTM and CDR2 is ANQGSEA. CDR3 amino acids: CSARTYGNTIYF. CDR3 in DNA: TGCAGCGCCCGGACATATGGAAACACCATATATTTT.